The 18 T cell receptor beta chains below were found in one sample sequenced in a study of cytomegalovirus exposure and HLA in healthy donors. A multiplex PCR was run with 60 Vbeta primers and 13 Jbeta primers. This table comes from immunoSEQ multiplex PCR, and its TCRdb copy is limited to in-frame clones, with some not included. The repertoire has more than 130,000 clones, about 80% of them found once; the top ten carry about 2.2%. Sequenced material: PBMCs. Every receptor here comes from a man younger than 45 in good health and CMV-seronegative.

The V gene is TRBV2, the J gene TRBJ2-5; TRBD2 is a possible D gene (5 bases). In germline, CDR1 is SNHLY, CDR2 FYNNEI. This CDR3 has 16 amino acids. The V gene lost 8 bases and the J gene lost 5 bases, with 24 bases spanning the gap. CDR3 region: CASGPFQLVRFETQYF. The CDR3 DNA follows: TGTGCCAGCGGTCCCTTTCAACTAGTCAGGTTCGAGACCCAGTACTTC.

The gene calls are TRBV28 and TRBJ2-7; TRBD2 matches at 7 bases. V shed 10 bases and J 0 bases; nucleotides not matched to a gene: 6. The V gene's germline CDR1 is MDHEN and CDR2 SYDVKM. The CDR3 spans 13 residues. Here the CDR3 DNA reads TGTGCCACAGAGCGGGGTAGCTCCTACGAGCAGTACTTC. Its translation: CATERGSSYEQYF. The variable domain in full, with the rest retrieved from reference TRBV28 and TRBJ2-7, is DVKVTQSSRYLVKRTGEKVFLECVQDMDHENMFWYRQDPGLGLRLIYFSYDVKMKEKGDIPEGYSVSREKKERFSLILESASTNQTSMYLCATERGSSYEQYFGPGTRLTVT.

V and J are TRBV28 and TRBJ1-5; D perhaps matches TRBD1 (6 bases). The V end was cut by 7 bases, the J end by 3 bases, with 16 bases between. CDR3 length: 15 amino acids. Germline values: CDR1 MDHEN, CDR2 SYDVKM. CDR3 DNA sequence: TGTGCCAGCACCCTCGGGGGGCAGTACAATCAGCCCCAGCATTTT. It codes for CASTLGGQYNQPQHF.

The chain has TRBV4-2 and TRBJ2-6; TRBD1 aligns across 9 bases. The germline V gene has CDR1 LGHNA and CDR2 YNFKEQ. V was pared by 0 bases and J by 0 bases, with 9 bases of the junction left unmatched. CDR3 size: 20 residues. CDR3 bases: TGTGCCAGCAGCCAAGATCCGACAGGGGGTTTAATCTCTGGGGCCAACGTCCTGACTTTC. Translating gives CASSQDPTGGLISGANVLTF.

A few counts support this clone. This chain connects TRBV2 to TRBJ2-2; D is undetermined. The ends were cut back, 7 bases at V and 3 bases at J, with 6 bases in the middle. Germline loops: CDR1 SNHLY, CDR2 FYNNEI. The CDR3 extends over 12 amino acids. The CDR3 DNA is TGTGCCAGCACGGTCGACACCGGGGAGCTGTTTTTT. It is translated as CASTVDTGELFF.

This chain's CDR3 is CASGGEGAMTDEQYF. The CDR3 DNA follows: TGTGCCAGCGGGGGAGAGGGGGCGATGACGGACGAGCAGTACTTC. The chain is built from TRBV7-9 and TRBJ2-7; 7 bases match TRBD1. This CDR3 contains 15 residues. From germline, CDR1 is SEHNR and CDR2 FQNEAQ (reference sequence). The V segment lost 8 bases and the J segment 5 bases; nucleotides outside the gene matches: 15. The whole variable domain, filled in from reference TRBV7-9 and TRBJ2-7, reads DTGVSQNPRHKITKRGQNVTFRCDPISEHNRLYWYRQTLGQGPEFLTYFQNEAQLEKSRLLSDRFSAERPKGSFSTLEIQRTEQGDSAMYLCASGGEGAMTDEQYFGPGTRLTVT.

The genes are TRBV2 and TRBJ1-5; the D gene is possibly TRBD1 (5 bases). This CDR3 is 14 amino acids long. Germline values: CDR1 SNHLY, CDR2 FYNNEI. Deletions cut 4 bases from V and 7 bases from J, with 14 bases between. The CDR3 protein is CASSAQGSGQPQHF. The CDR3 coding sequence is TGTGCCAGCAGTGCTCAGGGTTCCGGGCAGCCCCAGCATTTT.

The rearrangement links TRBV19 to TRBJ1-1; D remains ambiguous. CDR1 and CDR2 from the germline V gene are LNHDA and SQIVND (reference sequence). V was pared by 3 bases and J by 5 bases, with 13 bases between. CDR3 size: 14 residues. CDR3 in DNA: TGTGCCAGTAGTATCCGAGGGATCCATACTGAAGCTTTCTTT. It specifies CASSIRGIHTEAFF.

Here the CDR3 DNA reads TGTGCCACCAGCAGAGGGGAGGGAGGAACCTACGAGCAGTACTTC. This sequence encodes CATSRGEGGTYEQYF. V usage is TRBV15 and J usage is TRBJ2-7; 7 nucleotides match TRBD2. V was clipped by 1 base and J by 2 bases; unmatched bases: 5. CDR1 and CDR2 from the germline V gene are LNHNV and YYDKDF (reference sequence). The CDR3 is made up of 15 amino acids.

The chain carries TRBV14 and TRBJ2-3; no firm D call. The CDR3 is 14 residues long. The V end was cut by 1 base, the J end by 6 bases, with 11 bases between. Germline V gives CDR1 SGHDN, CDR2 FVKESK. The CDR3 sequence is CASSQGPRRDTQYF. DNA of the CDR3: TGTGCCAGCAGCCAAGGACCAAGGCGGGATACGCAGTATTTT.

In DNA, the CDR3 is TGCGCCAGCAGCAAGTTGGTGGATACCCGACAGGGTGGTCGGGGCTACACCTTC. It specifies CASSKLVDTRQGGRGYTF. The chain links TRBV5-1 to TRBJ1-2; 7 nucleotides align to TRBD1. Germline trimming cut 4 bases from V and 8 bases from J; bases unmatched to any gene: 23. The CDR3 runs to 18 residues. The germline CDR1 and CDR2 sequences are SGHRS and YFSETQ.

The CDR3 DNA follows: TGTGCCAGCAGGCCCGCAGGCCATAAGGACTACACCTTC. It specifies CASRPAGHKDYTF. V and J are TRBV6-5 and TRBJ1-2; D not certain. CDR1 MNHEY and CDR2 SVGAGI come from the germline V gene. V shed 6 bases and J shed 10 bases, with 18 bases lying between them. The CDR3 consists of 13 residues.

This rearrangement joins TRBV7-8 to TRBJ2-7; 9 bases agree with TRBD1. Germline CDR1 is SGHVS and CDR2 is FQNEAQ. The length of the CDR3 is 15 residues. V was clipped by 4 bases and J by 5 bases; unmatched bases: 9. CDR3 bases: TGTGCCAGCAGCTCACACCGGGACAGGGACCACGAGCAGTACTTC. This gives the protein CASSSHRDRDHEQYF.

The chain joins TRBV28 to TRBJ1-2; D possibly corresponds to TRBD1 (6 bases). Trimming cost V 8 bases and J 2 bases, with 9 bases left between them. The CDR3 runs to 12 residues. The germline CDR1 and CDR2 sequences are MDHEN and SYDVKM. The CDR3 DNA reads as TGTGCCAGCGGGGACAACAACTATGGCTACACCTTC. It is translated as CASGDNNYGYTF.

The V gene is TRBV18, the J gene TRBJ2-1; tentatively, D is TRBD2 (5 bases). Trimming took off 2 bases at V and 5 bases at J, with 13 bases between the two ends. CDR3 length equals 15 residues. CDR1 KGHSH and CDR2 LQKENI come from the germline V gene. In DNA form, the CDR3 reads TGTGCCAGCTCACCAACCGCGGGTAATAACAATGAGCAGTTCTTC. This translates into CASSPTAGNNNEQFF.

This clone was counted once. The rearrangement links TRBV5-1 to TRBJ2-3; D perhaps matches TRBD2 (6 bases). CDR1 is SGHRS, CDR2 YFSETQ, per germline. V gave up 0 bases and J gave up 6 bases, with 11 bases separating them. This CDR3 comprises 14 residues. The CDR3 DNA reads as TGCGCCAGCAGCTTGGCCCTAGCGATGGATACGCAGTATTTT. Protein product: CASSLALAMDTQYF.

This clone appeared a single time. The chain uses TRBV29-1 and TRBJ2-7; D may be TRBD1 (5 bases). Germline assignment: CDR1 SQVTM and CDR2 ANQGSEA. This CDR3 is built from 15 residues. The V and J ends lost 0 bases and 3 bases respectively, with 15 bases between them. CDR3 DNA sequence: TGCAGCGTTGAAGATCGGGCAGGGAATCTCTACGAGCAGTACTTC. This sequence encodes CSVEDRAGNLYEQYF.

J is TRBJ2-5 and V is TRBV2; no clear D. Trimming stripped 6 bases from V and 2 bases from J, with 4 bases between. This CDR3 region has 11 residues. CDR1 SNHLY and CDR2 FYNNEI come from the germline V gene. DNA for the CDR3: TGTGCCAGCAGCACACAAGAGACCCAGTACTTC. It specifies CASSTQETQYF.